This TCR beta chain was documented in a study of CD8+ T cells in alopecia areata. General study results and limits: Lesional tissue from the scalp (especially in alopecia totalis/universalis) showed higher clonality than normal scalp. TCR sharing across patients was less clear than in mice, possibly HLA-related. Scalp samples also yield sequences from resident alphabeta T cells of normal skin.

V lost 5 bases and J lost 2, with 10 bases in between. The length of the CDR3 is 14 residues. Germline V CDR1 and CDR2: SGHVS, FNYEAQ. Reverse transcription of extracted RNA yielded cDNA, which provided the sequencing template. Assay used: immunoSEQ multiplex PCR; TCRdb lists only in-frame clones, some missing. Of tens of thousands of clones in the sample, 44% were seen once. This clone was seen a handful of times. As yet, its antigen is unknown. Sequencing input: NKG2D-low CD8+ T cells sorted from blood. This clonotype originated in a human donor with alopecia areata. The rearrangement joins TRBV7-6 to TRBJ1-5, with D tentatively TRBD1 (6 bases). The DNA of the CDR3 is TGTGCCAGCAGCCAGGGGAGCGGCAATCAGCCCCAGCATTTT. This translates into CASSQGSGNQPQHF.